This T cell receptor (beta chain) was sequenced in a study of blood T cell repertoires in COVID-19. Study information: Acute and convalescent COVID-19 samples came from the United States, Italy and Spain. Sources were T cells, B-cell-depleted T cells, or PBMCs; the material itself was cDNA or gDNA.

Germline CDR1 and CDR2: KGHSH and LQKENI. Trimming at V came to 1 base and at J to 0 bases, leaving 3 bases not matched to a gene. The CDR3 has 16 amino acids. On this clone itself: This same CDR3 is encoded by further DNA sequences in the sample.

Per the original methods: Estimated nucleated cell counts came from reference gene primer amplification. Clones were sequenced by immunoSEQ multiplex PCR, and TCRdb holds only the in-frame ones, with some missing. For V, J and clone size, that table is used; D and trimming come from the DNA. The sample lists 120,000 to 150,000 clones; 80% to 90% were seen once. The TCR sequence derives from a woman in her 50s with acute or convalescent COVID-19. Specimen: peripheral blood. The chain recombines TRBV18 with TRBJ2-3, with 8 bases that match TRBD2. CDR3 in DNA: TGTGCCAGCTCACCACTTGCGGGAGGAAGCACAGATACGCAGTATTTT. The encoded protein is CASSPLAGGSTDTQYF.